Each of the 23 T cell receptor beta chains below was sequenced from the same sample in a study of regulatory T cells in long-lasting Graves disease (dated by TCRdb to the early 2020s). Library creation used multiplex PCR. Sequenced using an Illumina HiSeq 4000. TCR beta libraries were built with iRepertoire HTBI primers and Arm-PCR amplification of CDR3 regions. TCRdb reanalyzed the raw reads on its own, using fastp at Q25 for trimming and MiXCR for clone calling, and kept in-frame beta chains. Each CDR3 protein appears once, grouped with its most common genes and DNA. The sample table lists roughly 500,000 distinct CDR3 sequences, approximately 13% of them with a count of one. The leading ten clones occupy under 10% of the sample. The time point label, read with the paper, signifies: newly diagnosed GD, antithyroid drugs for less than 3 months. For both TCR sequencing and RNA sequencing, RNA was extracted from PBMCs in TRIzol.

The sample also formed part of further work on T cells in Graves' hyperthyroidism and ophthalmopathy.

The sequenced sample was peripheral blood mononuclear cells (PBMCs), obtained at new diagnosis, from a patient treated with antithyroid drugs. These receptors originate from a young man with Graves disease. Donor details come from another sample of the same person, matched by shared clones.

The chain links TRBV7-9 to TRBJ2-7, with 7 bases aligning to TRBD1. Germline CDR1 and CDR2: SEHNR and FQNEAQ (reference sequence). J gave up 4 bases and V 5 bases, and 14 bases lay outside the gene matches. The CDR3 sequence is 16 residues long. CDR3 nucleotide sequence: TGTGCCAGCAGCACGAACCGACAGGGAGCTAGGTACGAGCAGTACTTC. Residues: CASSTNRQGARYEQYF.

This clonotype came up many times. The V and J genes are TRBV27 and TRBJ2-3; possibly TRBD2 for D (5 bases). Germline lookup yields CDR1 MNHEY and CDR2 SMNVEV (reference sequence). V shed 6 bases and J shed 6 bases, with 10 bases lying between them. The CDR3 is 12 residues long. CDR3 sequence (DNA): TGTGCCAGCAGCGCTAGGAGGGATACGCAGTATTTT. Translated: CASSARRDTQYF.

In its sample, this clonotype was seen many times. The gene calls are TRBV11-2 and TRBJ2-3, with TRBD2 matching 10 bases. The CDR3 runs 15 residues. The V gene end was trimmed by 5 bases and the J gene end by 4 bases; junction bases not matched to a gene: 6. Germline loops: CDR1 SGHAT, CDR2 FQNNGV. The CDR3 loop reads CASSPAGGPADTQYF. In DNA form, the CDR3 reads TGTGCCAGCAGCCCAGCGGGAGGGCCGGCAGATACGCAGTATTTT.

This clonotype came up a few times. The rearrangement links TRBV6-1 to TRBJ1-4; D unclear. This CDR3 has 13 residues. CDR1 and CDR2 (germline): MNHNS, SASEGT. V lost 6 bases to trimming and J lost 4 bases, with 9 bases between them. CDR3 region: CASRPSVNEKLFF. The CDR3 nucleotides read TGTGCCAGCAGGCCAAGTGTTAATGAAAAACTGTTTTTT.

In this sample, this clonotype turned up a few times. The rearrangement uses TRBV19 and TRBJ2-7, with 7 bases matching TRBD1. With 4 bases clipped from V and 3 bases from J, the junction kept 6 bases outside the gene matches. The CDR3 has 14 amino acids. Looked up from germline, CDR1 is LNHDA and CDR2 is SQIVND (reference sequence). CDR3 loop: CASSSQGQSYEQYF. In DNA, the CDR3 is TGTGCCAGTAGTAGCCAGGGACAGAGCTACGAGCAGTACTTC.

A note on this clonotype: A read error may be the cause here, since a much bigger clone is one base away. The V gene is TRBV2, the J gene TRBJ2-1; TRBD1 might be the D (6 bases). CDR1 is SNHLY and CDR2 is FYNNEI in the germline V gene. This CDR3 region has 11 residues. Trimming left V 1 base short and J 15 bases short, with 10 bases between. The CDR3 DNA reads TGTGCCAGCAGTGAAGACAGGGACCTGTTCTTC. It specifies CASSEDRDLFF.

The chain combines TRBV5-6 with TRBJ2-5; D not certain. Germline V CDR1 and CDR2: SGHDT, YYEEEE. The CDR3 is 13 amino acids. Trimming left V 3 bases short and J 5 bases short, with 11 bases between. Written as DNA, the CDR3 is TGTGCCAGCAGCTCGGGCAGCGATGAGACCCAGTACTTC. Translated: CASSSGSDETQYF. The variable domain in full, completed from reference TRBV5-6 and TRBJ2-5, reads DAGVTQSPTHLIKTRGQQVTLRCSPKSGHDTVSWYQQALGQGPQFIFQYYEEEERQRGNFPDRFSGHQFPNYSSELNVNALLLGDSALYLCASSSGSDETQYFGPGTRLLVL.

This clonotype was observed many times. V usage is TRBV11-3 and J usage is TRBJ2-1, with D possibly being TRBD2 (6 bases). V was cut by 5 bases and J by 6 bases, with 14 bases left in between. The CDR3 extends over 14 amino acids. CDR1 and CDR2 (germline): SGHNT, YENEEA. Here the CDR3 DNA reads TGTGCCAGCAGCCGACTAGGTTTGGCCAATGAGCAGTTCTTC. Its translation: CASSRLGLANEQFF.

The V and J genes are TRBV20-1 and TRBJ2-3; D may be TRBD1 (5 bases). V lost 5 bases to trimming and J lost 1 base, with 16 bases between them. The length of the CDR3 is 15 residues. Per the germline V gene, CDR1 is DFQATT and CDR2 is SNEGSKA (reference sequence). CDR3 DNA: TGCAGTGCTTCCCAGGGAACGGTCGGCACAGATACGCAGTATTTT. Translation gives CSASQGTVGTDTQYF.

In its sample, this clonotype was seen many times. The rearrangement joins TRBV20-1 to TRBJ1-5, with D perhaps TRBD1 (5 bases). V was cut by 3 bases and J by 7 bases, with 13 bases left in between. The germline gives CDR1 DFQATT, CDR2 SNEGSKA (reference sequence). The CDR3 loop spans 13 amino acids. CDR3: CSARGPSDQPQHF. In nucleotides, the CDR3 is TGCAGTGCTAGGGGACCCAGCGACCAGCCCCAGCATTTT.

This clonotype was seen a handful of times. This chain joins TRBV4-1 and TRBJ1-4; TRBD1 aligns across 7 bases. This CDR3 region has 16 residues. Germline lookup yields CDR1 MGHRA and CDR2 YSYEKL. With 4 bases clipped from V and 3 bases from J, the junction kept 8 bases outside the gene matches. CDR3 amino acids: CASSPTGQGANEKLFF. In DNA, the CDR3 is TGCGCCAGCAGCCCGACAGGTCAGGGGGCTAATGAAAAACTGTTTTTT.

This clonotype was counted ten times or more. This chain links TRBV2 with TRBJ2-5; D unresolved. The CDR3 runs to 13 residues. CDR1 and CDR2 (germline): SNHLY, FYNNEI. V shed 4 bases and J shed 0 bases, with 6 bases lying between them. CDR3 sequence: CASSVRYQETQYF. In DNA form, the CDR3 reads TGTGCCAGCAGTGTTCGGTACCAAGAGACCCAGTACTTC.

This chain links TRBV13 with TRBJ1-1; D not resolved. CDR3 length: 14 amino acids. The germline V gene has CDR1 PRHDT and CDR2 FYEKMQ (reference sequence). V dropped 5 bases and J dropped 5 bases, with 15 bases sitting between them. CDR3 DNA sequence: TGTGCCAGCAGCCCCCGGGATCGAGGGACTGAAGCTTTCTTT. It specifies CASSPRDRGTEAFF.

This clonotype was seen a few times. A much larger clonotype is one base distant, so this may be a read error. The CDR3 loop is CAGSEKNRVNYGYTF. CDR3 DNA sequence: TGTGCCGGCAGTGAAAAGAACAGGGTAAACTATGGCTACACCTTC. The V gene is TRBV2, the J gene TRBJ1-2; a possible D gene is TRBD1 (6 bases). The CDR3 extends over 15 amino acids. Germline CDR1 SNHLY, CDR2 FYNNEI. The variable domain in full, completed from reference TRBV2 and TRBJ1-2, reads EPEVTQTPSHQVTQMGQEVILRCVPISNHLYFYWYRQILGQKVEFLVSFYNNEISEKSEIFDDQFSVERPDGSNFTLKIRSTKLEDSAMYFCAGSEKNRVNYGYTFGSGTRLTVV.

Regarding this clonotype: It may be a read error: a sequence one base away is much more abundant. The rearrangement links TRBV20-1 to TRBJ2-7; TRBD2 matches at 13 bases. The V and J ends lost 7 bases and 5 bases, in that order; junction bases with no gene match: 8. Per germline, CDR1 DFQATT and CDR2 SNEGSKA (reference sequence). This CDR3 has 14 amino acids. For the CDR3, the DNA is TGCAGTGGCCGCCTACTAGCGGGAGGGGACGAGCAGTACTTC. Protein product: CSGRLLAGGDEQYF.

The chain links TRBV27 to TRBJ2-4; D unresolved. This CDR3 region has 15 residues. V was cut by 0 bases and J by 5 bases, with 11 bases left in between. CDR1 is MNHEY, CDR2 SMNVEV, per germline (reference sequence). CDR3: CASSLSIALQNIQYF. The DNA of the CDR3 is TGTGCCAGCAGTTTATCGATAGCACTCCAAAACATTCAGTACTTC.

This sequence joins TRBV28 and TRBJ2-3; D gene ambiguous. Trimming stripped 2 bases from V and 5 bases from J, with 11 bases between. Germline V lookup: CDR1 MDHEN, CDR2 SYDVKM. The length of the CDR3 is 14 residues. The CDR3 spells CASSLGGVEDTQYF. As DNA, the CDR3 is TGTGCCAGCAGTTTAGGTGGGGTAGAAGATACGCAGTATTTT. Full variable domain (missing parts from reference TRBV28 and TRBJ2-3): DVKVTQSSRYLVKRTGEKVFLECVQDMDHENMFWYRQDPGLGLRLIYFSYDVKMKEKGDIPEGYSVSREKKERFSLILESASTNQTSMYLCASSLGGVEDTQYFGPGTRLTVL.

This clonotype was observed a handful of times. J is TRBJ1-3 and V is TRBV27, with D perhaps TRBD1 (6 bases). Germline-derived CDR1 and CDR2 are MNHEY and SMNVEV (reference sequence). Trimming stripped 2 bases from V and 5 bases from J, with 16 bases between. This CDR3 spans 16 amino acids. CDR3 loop: CASSLTGHPARNTIYF. The CDR3 nucleotides are TGTGCCAGCAGTTTAACGGGACACCCTGCGAGAAACACCATATATTTT.

This clonotype was recorded many times. V and J are TRBV12-3 or TRBV12-4 and TRBJ2-7, with 7 bases that match TRBD2. V shed 3 bases, J shed 3 bases, and the junction held 11 bases outside the gene matches. This CDR3 contains 16 residues. For the CDR3, the DNA is TGTGCCAGCAGTTTTCCATGGGGGGAGGGCGTCTACGAGCAGTACTTC. Amino acid sequence: CASSFPWGEGVYEQYF.

This clonotype came up a few times. The V and J genes are TRBV14 and TRBJ2-7; D is perhaps TRBD1 or TRBD2 (5 bases each). Trimming took 4 bases from V and 3 from J, leaving 22 bases between them. Looked up from germline, CDR1 is SGHDN and CDR2 is FVKESK. The length of the CDR3 is 17 residues. The CDR3 nucleotides are TGTGCCAGCAGCCCGACTCGGGTTCTCGGGGCTTACTACGAGCAGTACTTC. It yields the protein CASSPTRVLGAYYEQYF.

The chain joins TRBV20-1 to TRBJ1-6; tentatively, D is TRBD1 (5 bases). Germline-derived CDR1 and CDR2 are DFQATT and SNEGSKA (reference sequence). Trimming removed 0 bases at V and 10 bases at J, with 13 bases between. CDR3 length: 14 amino acids. The CDR3 nucleotides read TGCAGTGCTAGAGATAGAAGGGGAGGCTCACCCCTCCACTTT. It specifies CSARDRRGGSPLHF.

This sequence joins TRBV24-1 and TRBJ2-3; a possible D gene is TRBD1 (7 bases). V was pared by 4 bases and J by 10 bases, with 26 bases between. This CDR3 is built from 17 residues. Per germline, CDR1 KGHDR and CDR2 SFDVKD. The CDR3 loop reads CATSETRDSLAGGPQYF. The CDR3 DNA sequence: TGTGCCACCAGTGAGACCCGGGACTCCTTGGCAGGGGGTCCGCAGTATTTT.

A few counts support this clonotype. The V call is TRBV4-2, the J call TRBJ2-7, with 13 bases aligning to TRBD2. V was clipped by 0 bases and J by 5 bases; unmatched bases: 19. This CDR3 spans 21 amino acids. CDR1 is LGHNA, CDR2 YNFKEQ, per germline. For the CDR3, the DNA is TGTGCCAGCAGCCAAGATTCTCTCAGACTAGCGGGAGGCCGGCCTTACGACGAGCAGTACTTC. Translation gives CASSQDSLRLAGGRPYDEQYF.